The 5 T cell receptor beta chains reported below all come from one sample, sequenced in a study of cytomegalovirus exposure and HLA in healthy donors. With 60 Vbeta and 13 Jbeta primers, the PCR was carried out. Clones were sequenced by immunoSEQ multiplex PCR, and TCRdb holds only the in-frame ones, with some missing. This table has 200,000 or so clones, 60% to 80% appearing once. The sample comprised PBMCs. Every receptor here comes from a man between 18 and 29 years old in good health and CMV-seronegative.

The chain carries TRBV7-6 and TRBJ2-5; 7 nucleotides agree with TRBD2. Germline trimming cut 3 bases from V and 5 bases from J; bases unmatched to any gene: 0. The CDR3 is 12 residues long. The germline CDR1 and CDR2 sequences are SGHVS and FNYEAQ. CDR3 region: CASSFGRETQYF. The CDR3 DNA reads as TGTGCCAGCAGCTTCGGGAGGGAGACCCAGTACTTC.

For the CDR3, the DNA is TGTGCCAGCAGCTTAGGGGCCGATACGCAGTATTTT. Translation: CASSLGADTQYF. The chain has TRBV11-2 and TRBJ2-3, with no clear D. Trimming took off 1 base at V and 6 bases at J, with 5 bases between the two ends. The CDR3 is 12 residues long. Germline V gene data show CDR1 as SGHAT and CDR2 as FQNNGV.

The rearrangement links TRBV7-2 to TRBJ2-7, with a weak D call TRBD1 (6 bases). CDR3 length equals 15 residues. Germline CDR1 reads SGHTA; CDR2 reads FQGNSA. Between the trimmed V and J ends, which lost 1 base and 3 bases, there was a span of 13 bases. The CDR3 DNA reads TGTGCCAGCAGCTTAGGGATGGGGGCGCGCTACGAGCAGTACTTC. Translation gives CASSLGMGARYEQYF.

V usage is TRBV29-1 and J usage is TRBJ2-3; TRBD2 aligns across 14 bases. CDR1 is SQVTM and CDR2 is ANQGSEA in the germline V gene. V was clipped by 6 bases and J by 8 bases; unmatched bases: 4. The CDR3 totals 13 residues. CDR3 amino acids: CSVRGTSGGTQYF. CDR3 DNA sequence: TGCAGCGTGAGGGGGACTAGCGGGGGTACGCAGTATTTT.

This clone was recorded only once. The chain links TRBV11-3 to TRBJ2-5, with a weak D call TRBD2 (5 bases). The CDR3 length is 16 residues. The V end was cut by 4 bases, the J end by 7 bases, with 22 bases between. Germline V gene data show CDR1 as SGHNT and CDR2 as YENEEA. The CDR3 region is CASSSLTSSPLGTQYF. In DNA, the CDR3 is TGTGCCAGCAGCTCCCTAACCTCTAGCCCGCTAGGGACCCAGTACTTC.